This T cell receptor beta chain comes out of a study of technical replicates of blood from a handful of donors. The V end lost 10 bases, the J end lost 11 bases, and 15 bases lay between the germline ends. Germline V gene sequence: CDR1 MNHEY, CDR2 SVGAGI. This CDR3 has 11 amino acids. Data came from immunoSEQ multiplex PCR; TCRdb stores just in-frame clones and leaves some out. This sample yields approximately 73,000 clones, of which approximately 93% are seen a single time; 0.25% belongs to the top ten. The chain couples TRBV6-5 to TRBJ1-5, with a possible D match to TRBD1 (5 bases). The clonotype comes from a human donor in good health. The specimen was T cells isolated from PBMCs. The DNA for the CDR3 is TGTGCCACTCAAATGGGGCAAACCCAGCATTTT. Protein: CATQMGQTQHF.